The rows below give T cell receptor beta chains drawn from one sample of a study of cytomegalovirus exposure and HLA in healthy donors. Some clones are missing from TCRdb's copy, which holds only in-frame ones; the method was immunoSEQ multiplex PCR. The sample has some 110,000 clones, roughly four fifths seen once. Sequencing input: PBMCs. Receptors were obtained from a woman aged 55-75 years in good health and CMV-seropositive. Both conserved end residues are part of each CDR3. The listing skips clone size in some rows; elsewhere it reads once, few, many or a size class.

clone size	V gene	J gene	CDR3 protein
-	TRBV7-9	TRBJ1-2	CASSSGQKKNYGYTF
-	TRBV11-2	TRBJ2-3	CASSLRPPDRVVDTQYF
-	TRBV10-3	TRBJ1-4	CAISEVGGSNEKLFF
-	TRBV6-6	TRBJ2-5	CASSYWAGGGETQYF
-	TRBV6-1	TRBJ2-7	CASTQGGRYSYEQYF
-	TRBV29-1	TRBJ1-3	CSVEDGTGFGNTIYF
-	TRBV15	TRBJ2-7	CATSRDQGASEQYF
-	TRBV5-8	TRBJ2-2	CASSLVGAGTGELFF
-	TRBV4-2	TRBJ2-6	CASSQSGTGHSGANVLTF
once	TRBV7-2	TRBJ1-2	CASSRTENYGYTF
-	TRBV27	TRBJ1-3	CASSLGARGNTIYF
-	TRBV7-9	TRBJ2-7	CASRSEEAGGVYEQYF
-	TRBV6-5	TRBJ1-2	CASSYSLTGPGYGYTF
-	TRBV6-1	TRBJ2-7	CASSIWTGPYEQYF
-	TRBV5-8	TRBJ2-2	CASSPLAGGFTGELFF
-	TRBV5-1	TRBJ2-5	CASREGATQETQYF
-	TRBV5-1	TRBJ1-6	CASSVGVGDYNSPLHF
-	TRBV6-1	TRBJ2-5	CASIGTRQETQYF
-	TRBV7-8	TRBJ2-7	CASSLVFHEQYF
-	TRBV28	TRBJ1-2	CASSWTGFYGYTF
-	TRBV15	TRBJ2-7	CATSSELRQGIFTYEQYF